These 16 T cell receptor beta chains share one sample of origin, sequenced in a study of long-term antiretroviral therapy in people with HIV. Researchers report immunoSEQ v3.0 was run at survey level. Only in-frame clones appear in the TCRdb table, and some are missing; sequencing was by immunoSEQ multiplex PCR. Of about 11,000 clones listed, about four fifths are singletons. Material: unsorted PBMCs, obtained 1.2 years after starting antiretroviral therapy. Receptor source: a man in his forties with HIV.

This chain uses TRBV5-1 with TRBJ2-1, with D perhaps matching TRBD1 (6 bases). Trimming stripped 3 bases from V and 4 bases from J, with 14 bases between. This CDR3 is 15 amino acids long. CDR1 SGHRS and CDR2 YFSETQ come from the germline V gene. The CDR3 reads CASSSTGKAYNEQFF. The CDR3 region has the DNA TGCGCCAGCAGCTCGACAGGAAAAGCTTACAATGAGCAGTTCTTC.

The chain employs TRBV4-1 and TRBJ1-1; D is possibly TRBD1 (6 bases). The germline V gene encodes CDR1 MGHRA and CDR2 YSYEKL. Trimming took off 4 bases at V and 1 base at J, with 13 bases between the two ends. The CDR3 length is 15 residues. CDR3: CASSPETGWNTEAFF. CDR3 bases: TGCGCCAGCAGCCCAGAGACAGGTTGGAACACTGAAGCTTTCTTT.

The chain is built from TRBV10-1 and TRBJ1-2; 7 bases agree with TRBD1. The ends lost 8 bases at V and 7 bases at J; junction bases unmatched: 7. Germline CDR1 reads WNHNN; CDR2 reads SYGVQD (reference sequence). The CDR3 totals 12 residues. The CDR3 spells CASWGRGFGYTF. CDR3 coding DNA: TGCGCCAGCTGGGGCAGGGGGTTTGGCTACACCTTC.

J is TRBJ1-5 and V is TRBV5-6; TRBD1 matches at 8 bases. Germline CDR1 is SGHDT and CDR2 is YYEEEE. The V and J ends lost 2 bases and 6 bases, in that order; junction bases with no gene match: 4. This CDR3 comprises 14 residues. The CDR3 sequence: CASSLGQGSQPQHF. The CDR3 nucleotides are TGTGCCAGCAGCTTAGGACAGGGTTCTCAGCCCCAGCATTTT.

This clone is medium-sized. The chain is built from TRBV7-9 and TRBJ2-7; 9 bases fit TRBD1. Germline assignment: CDR1 SEHNR and CDR2 FQNEAQ (reference sequence). Trimming at V came to 3 bases and at J to 5 bases, leaving 2 bases not matched to a gene. This CDR3 comprises 13 residues. This CDR3 is CASSFGQGNEQYF. In nucleotides, the CDR3 is TGTGCCAGCAGCTTCGGACAGGGGAACGAGCAGTACTTC.

Only a few counts were recorded for this clone. The chain has TRBV5-6 and TRBJ1-1; perhaps TRBD1 as D (6 bases). This CDR3 spans 13 amino acids. V was clipped by 1 base and J by 6 bases, with 10 bases between them. Looked up from germline, CDR1 is SGHDT and CDR2 is YYEEEE. The CDR3 DNA is TGTGCCAGCAGCTTGATGGGGGCTCCTGAAGCTTTCTTT. Translation gives CASSLMGAPEAFF.

This chain joins TRBV27 and TRBJ1-6; D gene ambiguous. Germline loops: CDR1 MNHEY, CDR2 SMNVEV (reference sequence). The CDR3 is 16 residues long. V lost 4 bases and J 0 bases, leaving 10 bases between the germline ends. The DNA of the CDR3 is TGTGCCAGCAGTTCTGGGGTCAGCTCCTATAATTCACCCCTCCACTTT. Protein sequence: CASSSGVSSYNSPLHF.

The chain links TRBV7-9 to TRBJ2-5; 9 nucleotides line up with TRBD1. TRBJ2-7 explains the end of the DNA better; the J call may be wrong. The CDR3 totals 14 residues. Germline V gene data show CDR1 as SEHNR and CDR2 as FQNEAQ (reference sequence). Here the CDR3 DNA reads TGTGCCAGCAGCCCGACAGGGGGCTCCTACGAGCAGTACTTC. As protein: CASSPTGGSYEQYF.

The chain is built from TRBV21-1 and TRBJ1-5; the table's D call of TRBD1 was not tested on the DNA. TRBV21-1 is termed a pseudogene. The CDR3 covers 16 residues. CDR3 sequence reads: CASSNGQGSGNQPQHF. The CDR3, as DNA: TGTGCCAGCAGCAACGGACAGGGGAGCGGCAATCAGCCCCAGCATTTT.

CDR3 sequence (DNA): TGTGCCAGCAGCTTCGGTTCCGGAACTAATGAAAAACTGTTTTTT. It yields the protein CASSFGSGTNEKLFF. The rearrangement links TRBV11-2 to TRBJ1-4, with D hard to call. Germline V gene lookup returns CDR1 SGHAT and CDR2 FQNNGV. Trimming cost V 3 bases and J 1 base, with 9 bases left between them. This CDR3 region has 15 residues.

J is TRBJ1-4 and V is TRBV27; TRBD1 aligns across 7 bases. Looked up from germline, CDR1 is MNHEY and CDR2 is SMNVEV (reference sequence). The V segment lost 5 bases and the J segment 7 bases; nucleotides outside the gene matches: 10. CDR3 length: 15 amino acids. The CDR3 coding sequence is TGTGCCAGCAGTCCTACGACAGGGAGGGGTGAAAAACTGTTTTTT. It codes for CASSPTTGRGEKLFF.

The V and J genes are TRBV5-1 and TRBJ2-7; D gene ambiguous. The CDR3 runs to 13 residues. Germline lookup yields CDR1 SGHRS and CDR2 YFSETQ. V was shortened by 3 bases and J by 3 bases, with 10 bases between the two germline ends. Written as DNA, the CDR3 is TGCGCCAGCAGCTACTCGACAAACTACGAGCAGTACTTC. Protein: CASSYSTNYEQYF.

The chain has TRBV28 and TRBJ2-1, with 10 bases aligning to TRBD2. CDR3 length equals 15 residues. V was pared by 7 bases and J by 7 bases, with 10 bases of the junction left unmatched. Looked up from germline, CDR1 is MDHEN and CDR2 is SYDVKM. CDR3 sequence reads: CASNKSGGARNEQFF. CDR3 DNA sequence: TGTGCCAGCAATAAGAGCGGGGGGGCGCGGAATGAGCAGTTCTTC.

The CDR3 DNA reads TGTGCCAGCAGCTGGAAAGCGGGGGGCGATCAGCCCCAGCATTTT. It yields the protein CASSWKAGGDQPQHF. This sequence joins TRBV5-8 and TRBJ1-5; TRBD1 might be the D (6 bases). This CDR3 comprises 15 residues. Germline loops: CDR1 SGHTS, CDR2 YDEGEE. The V gene lost 3 bases and the J gene lost 5 bases, with 15 bases spanning the gap.

This chain joins TRBV11-2 and TRBJ2-7; 9 nucleotides line up with TRBD1. The CDR3 loop spans 15 amino acids. CDR1 is SGHAT, CDR2 FQNNGV, per germline. V was clipped by 6 bases and J by 7 bases; unmatched bases: 13. DNA of the CDR3: TGTGCCAGCAGAGCCGCGGGACAGGGTTTTATGGAGCAGTACTTC. Protein product: CASRAAGQGFMEQYF.

The V gene is TRBV5-6, the J gene TRBJ2-2; the D is unclear. Trimming removed 4 bases from V and 5 bases from J, with 6 bases in between. Looked up from germline, CDR1 is SGHDT and CDR2 is YYEEEE. CDR3 length: 12 residues. The CDR3 here is CASSQDTGELFF. For the CDR3, the DNA is TGTGCCAGCAGCCAAGATACCGGGGAGCTGTTTTTT. Combining the CDR3 with reference TRBV5-6 and TRBJ2-2 gives the whole variable domain DAGVTQSPTHLIKTRGQQVTLRCSPKSGHDTVSWYQQALGQGPQFIFQYYEEEERQRGNFPDRFSGHQFPNYSSELNVNALLLGDSALYLCASSQDTGELFFGEGSRLTVL.